Listed here are 12 T cell receptor beta chains from one sample, sequenced in a study of T cell responses to AZD1222 COVID-19 vaccine. Some clones are missing from TCRdb's copy, which holds only in-frame ones; the method was immunoSEQ multiplex PCR. The sample shows approximately 130,000 clones, roughly 86% of them seen only once. This sample comprised peripheral blood, obtained 28 days after the second AZD1222 dose. These receptors all come from an adult who received the AZD1222 COVID-19 vaccine.

J is TRBJ1-4 and V is TRBV3-1 (or the pseudogene TRBV3-2), with 7 bases that match TRBD1. The V and J ends lost 4 bases and 8 bases, in that order; junction bases with no gene match: 10. In germline, CDR1 is LGHDT, CDR2 YNNKEL (reference sequence). This CDR3 has 15 amino acids. This CDR3 is CASSLSQGIGEKLFF. The CDR3, as DNA: TGTGCCAGCAGCCTTTCACAGGGGATAGGGGAAAAACTGTTTTTT.

This clone came up once. The gene calls are TRBV7-8 and TRBJ1-3; TRBD1 is a possible D gene (5 bases). The CDR3 runs 17 residues. Germline loops: CDR1 SGHVS, CDR2 FQNEAQ. The ends were cut back, 5 bases at V and 1 base at J, with 18 bases in the middle. The CDR3 region is CASSRDLGVASGNTIYF. DNA of the CDR3: TGTGCCAGCAGCCGGGACTTGGGAGTCGCTTCTGGAAACACCATATATTTT.

V and J are TRBV25-1 and TRBJ2-7; D gene ambiguous. Germline CDR1 MGHDK, CDR2 SYGVNS. V lost 4 bases, J lost 0 bases, and 7 bases lay in between. This CDR3 is 13 amino acids long. CDR3 coding DNA: TGTGCCAGCAGTGCACGGGTCTCCTACGAGCAGTACTTC. Protein product: CASSARVSYEQYF.

The rearrangement joins TRBV30 to TRBJ2-1; tentative D call: TRBD2 (5 bases). The CDR3 runs to 16 residues. CDR1 and CDR2 from the germline V gene are GTSNPN and SVGIG (reference sequence). V was trimmed by 4 bases and J by 1 base, leaving 17 bases between them. In DNA, the CDR3 is TGTGCCTGGAACGAGGCTAGCTTACAGTCCTACAATGAGCAGTTCTTC. Protein sequence: CAWNEASLQSYNEQFF. Drawing the rest from reference TRBV30 and TRBJ2-1, the complete variable domain is SQTIHQWPATLVQPVGSPLSLECTVEGTSNPNLYWYRQAAGRGLQLLFYSVGIGQISSEVPQNLSASRPQDRQFILSSKKLLLSDSGFYLCAWNEASLQSYNEQFFGPGTRLTVL.

The chain has TRBV27 and TRBJ1-5; D call uncertain. V lost 3 bases, J lost 7 bases, and 16 bases lay in between. Germline CDR1 and CDR2: MNHEY and SMNVEV (reference sequence). The CDR3 spans 15 residues. The CDR3 coding sequence is TGTGCCAGCAGTTTTCAGGCAGGAGGAGGGCAGCCCCAGCATTTT. The encoded protein is CASSFQAGGGQPQHF.

The gene calls are TRBV15 and TRBJ1-4; no clear D gene. The CDR3 spans 16 residues. Germline lookup yields CDR1 LNHNV and CDR2 YYDKDF (reference sequence). V lost 0 bases and J 5 bases, leaving 13 bases between the germline ends. The CDR3 DNA follows: TGTGCCACCAGCAGAGATAAAGCCAGCTTCAATGAAAAACTGTTTTTT. Translating gives CATSRDKASFNEKLFF.

A note on this clone: An end of the junction differs from the germline gene, which may be a read error. V gene TRBV19 combines with J gene TRBJ2-5; 9 positions agree with TRBD1. Per germline, CDR1 LNHDA and CDR2 SQIVND (reference sequence). This CDR3 has 15 residues. The CDR3 region is CASSPPGQGQEAQYF. The CDR3 DNA sequence: TGTGCCAGTAGTCCCCCGGGACAGGGCCAAGAGGCCCAGTACTTC.

A note on this clone: This CDR3 is also generated by other DNA sequences in the sample. The chain uses TRBV28 and TRBJ1-5; TRBD1 aligns across 10 bases. Germline CDR1 reads MDHEN; CDR2 reads SYDVKM. V dropped 2 bases and J dropped 6; count of bases not matched to a gene: 1. This CDR3 region has 14 residues. CDR3 in DNA: TGTGCCAGCAGTTTAGGACAGGGGGGTCAGCCCCAGCATTTT. It is translated as CASSLGQGGQPQHF.

The V call is TRBV7-9, the J call TRBJ2-1; 7 bases map to TRBD1. The ends lost 5 bases at V and 2 bases at J; junction bases unmatched: 6. CDR3 length: 15 amino acids. CDR1 and CDR2 (germline): SEHNR, FQNEAQ (reference sequence). CDR3 sequence: CASSPRDSAYNEQFF. The DNA for the CDR3 is TGTGCCAGCAGCCCCCGGGACAGCGCCTACAATGAGCAGTTCTTC.

The V gene is TRBV2, the J gene TRBJ2-1; 8 bases are shared with TRBD1. Looked up from germline, CDR1 is SNHLY and CDR2 is FYNNEI. Losses at the gene ends were 5 bases for V and 2 bases for J; bases not matched to a gene: 5. The CDR3 runs 15 residues. The CDR3 here is CASSPQTGAYNEQFF. The CDR3 coding sequence is TGTGCCAGCAGTCCTCAGACAGGGGCCTACAATGAGCAGTTCTTC.

The CDR3 DNA sequence: TGCGCCAGCAGCCCAAAGGACAGGCTCTCTAACTATGGCTACACCTTC. Protein product: CASSPKDRLSNYGYTF. The genes are TRBV5-1 and TRBJ1-2; TRBD1 aligns across 7 bases. Per germline, CDR1 SGHRS and CDR2 YFSETQ. With V trimmed by 4 bases and J by 0 bases, 9 bases remained unmatched. This CDR3 comprises 16 residues.

J is TRBJ2-3 and V is TRBV7-7; D gene uncertain. CDR1 is SSHAT, CDR2 FNYEAQ, per germline (reference sequence). The CDR3 is 14 amino acids. Between the trimmed V and J ends, which lost 3 bases and 0 bases, there was a span of 7 bases. The CDR3 here is CASSFDRSTDTQYF. The DNA of the CDR3 is TGTGCCAGCAGCTTCGATCGGAGCACAGATACGCAGTATTTT.